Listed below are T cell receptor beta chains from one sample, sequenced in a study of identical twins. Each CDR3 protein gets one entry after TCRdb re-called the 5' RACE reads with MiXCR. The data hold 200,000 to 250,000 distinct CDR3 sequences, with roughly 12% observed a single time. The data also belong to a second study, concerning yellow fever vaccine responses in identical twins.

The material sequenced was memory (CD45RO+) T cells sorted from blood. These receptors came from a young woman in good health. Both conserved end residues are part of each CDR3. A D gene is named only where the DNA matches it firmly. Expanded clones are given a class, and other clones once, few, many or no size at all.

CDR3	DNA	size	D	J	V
CSAAAEKLFF	TGCAGCGCGGCAGCTGAAAAACTGTTTTTT	.	.	TRBJ1-4	TRBV29-1
CASSSASGKGVIEQFF	TGCGCCAGCAGCTCGGCCAGCGGGAAGGGTGTCATTGAGCAGTTCTTC	.	TRBD2	TRBJ2-1	TRBV5-1
CSAPVGWEGSEQFF	TGCAGTGCCCCCGTCGGGTGGGAAGGGAGTGAGCAGTTCTTC	few	.	TRBJ2-1	TRBV20-1
CASSVLAGIQETQYF	TGTGCCAGCAGCGTGCTAGCGGGGATACAAGAGACCCAGTACTTC	.	TRBD2	TRBJ2-5	TRBV7-2
CASSPRQGSSYEQYF	TGTGCCAGCAGTCCACGACAGGGTAGTTCCTACGAGCAGTACTTC	many	TRBD1	TRBJ2-7	TRBV27
CASRDRGDFGEQYF	TGTGCCAGTAGGGACAGGGGAGATTTCGGCGAGCAGTACTTC	.	TRBD1	TRBJ2-7	TRBV19
CASSPGQRYYEQYF	TGTGCCAGCAGCCCTGGACAGCGATACTACGAGCAGTACTTC	.	.	TRBJ2-7	TRBV7-2
CASSFKRGQTYTDTQYF	TGCGCCAGCAGCTTTAAAAGGGGACAGACTTACACAGATACGCAGTATTTT	.	TRBD1	TRBJ2-3	TRBV5-1
CASSPGQGIHIGANVLTF	TGTGCCAGCAGTCCTGGACAGGGAATACATATTGGGGCCAACGTCCTGACTTTC	.	TRBD1	TRBJ2-6	TRBV12-3/TRBV12-4
CASSPEGIGGQETQYF	TGTGCCAGCAGCCCGGAGGGCATCGGGGGCCAAGAGACCCAGTACTTC	.	.	TRBJ2-5	TRBV5-8
CASSLVGAPQETQYF	TGTGCCAGCAGCTTAGTCGGGGCCCCACAAGAGACCCAGTACTTC	few	.	TRBJ2-5	TRBV7-2
CSVAGTGSGNYNEQYF	TGCAGCGTTGCCGGGACAGGGAGCGGGAATTACAACGAGCAGTACTTC	many	TRBD1	TRBJ2-7	TRBV29-1
CASSLRRLILYEQYF	TGTGCCAGCAGTTTAAGGAGATTAATTCTCTACGAGCAGTACTTC	once	.	TRBJ2-7	TRBV28
CASRYSGETQYF	TGTGCCAGCCGCTACAGTGGGGAGACCCAGTACTTC	.	.	TRBJ2-5	TRBV12-3/TRBV12-4
CASRQTGKETQYF	TGTGCCAGCAGACAGACAGGGAAAGAGACCCAGTACTTC	.	TRBD1	TRBJ2-5	TRBV6-1
CSARDPSGDHNEQFF	TGCAGTGCTAGAGACCCTAGCGGAGACCACAATGAGCAGTTCTTC	medium-sized	TRBD2	TRBJ2-1	TRBV20-1
CASQPRRRGYNEQFF	TGTGCCAGCCAGCCACGTCGACGGGGGTACAATGAGCAGTTCTTC	few	.	TRBJ2-1	TRBV14
CAWSLAGLAGYNEQFF	TGTGCCTGGAGTTTGGCGGGACTAGCAGGTTACAATGAGCAGTTCTTC	.	TRBD2	TRBJ2-1	TRBV30
CAISRGTSGSNEQFF	TGTGCCATCAGCCGCGGGACTAGCGGGAGTAATGAGCAGTTCTTC	.	TRBD2	TRBJ2-1	TRBV10-3
CASSLSGGAPYEQYF	TGCGCCAGCAGCTTAAGCGGGGGGGCCCCCTACGAGCAGTACTTC	few	TRBD2	TRBJ2-7	TRBV5-1
CASSLGPGQDTEAFF	TGTGCCAGCAGCTTAGGGCCGGGACAAGACACTGAAGCTTTCTTT	.	.	TRBJ1-1	TRBV7-3
CASSRDTQPQHF	TGTGCCAGCAGCCGGGACACCCAGCCCCAGCATTTT	few	.	TRBJ1-5	TRBV7-9
CASSLLPIAGANEQFF	TGTGCCAGCAGCTTACTCCCGATTGCGGGAGCCAATGAGCAGTTCTTC	.	TRBD2	TRBJ2-1	TRBV7-9
CASIHQNSYEQYF	TGTGCCAGCATCCATCAGAACTCCTACGAGCAGTACTTC	.	.	TRBJ2-7	TRBV28
CSVADRRTYEQYF	TGCAGCGTGGCGGACCGCAGGACCTACGAGCAGTACTTC	few	.	TRBJ2-7	TRBV29-1
CATITILNDRSGANVLTF	TGCGCCACAATAACCATCCTTAACGACAGATCTGGGGCCAACGTCCTGACTTTC	few	.	TRBJ2-6	TRBV10-1
CASSPGLTSSYEQYF	TGCGCCAGCAGCCCCGGACTAACGAGCTCCTACGAGCAGTACTTC	many	.	TRBJ2-7	TRBV5-1
CASSSTPDYTF	TGTGCCAGCAGCTCTACTCCGGACTACACCTTC	many	.	TRBJ1-2	TRBV7-2
CASSFSFLVMNTEAFF	TGTGCCAGCAGTTTCTCTTTTCTGGTGATGAACACTGAAGCTTTCTTT	few	.	TRBJ1-1	TRBV28
CASSPQGSYNEQFF	TGTGCCAGCAGCCCGCAGGGCTCCTACAATGAGCAGTTCTTC	many	.	TRBJ2-1	TRBV11-2
CASSLTGLSSYNEQFF	TGTGCCAGCAGCTTAACGGGGTTGAGCTCCTACAATGAGCAGTTCTTC	.	.	TRBJ2-1	TRBV7-3
CASSDAGTRKYQETQYF	TGTGCCAGCAGCGACGCGGGGACACGCAAGTACCAAGAGACCCAGTACTTC	few	.	TRBJ2-5	TRBV14
CASSLSTGTVSYEQYF	TGTGCCAGCAGTTTATCGACCGGGACAGTCTCCTACGAGCAGTACTTC	few	TRBD1	TRBJ2-7	TRBV27
CASSPAKSESKQFF	TGTGCCAGCAGTCCTGCCAAATCTGAATCCAAGCAGTTCTTC	.	.	TRBJ2-1	TRBV27
CASSLGLAASYEQYF	TGTGCCAGCAGCTTAGGACTAGCGGCCTCCTACGAGCAGTACTTC	few	TRBD2	TRBJ2-7	TRBV5-5
CSVDDSSYEQYF	TGCAGCGTTGATGACAGCTCCTACGAGCAGTACTTC	few	.	TRBJ2-7	TRBV29-1
CSAREPRAGNYNEQFF	TGCAGTGCTAGAGAGCCAAGAGCGGGCAACTACAATGAGCAGTTCTTC	few	.	TRBJ2-1	TRBV20-1
CASSSSRGLGTDTQYF	TGTGCCAGCAGCTCCAGCCGGGGTTTAGGCACAGATACGCAGTATTTT	.	.	TRBJ2-3	TRBV9
CASGLWEQYF	TGTGCCAGCGGACTTTGGGAGCAGTACTTC	.	.	TRBJ2-7	TRBV28
CSVEGQGIETQYF	TGCAGCGTTGAAGGGCAGGGCATCGAGACCCAGTACTTC	few	.	TRBJ2-5	TRBV29-1
CASSVDPGMETQYF	TGTGCCAGCAGCGTAGATCCGGGGATGGAGACCCAGTACTTC	many	.	TRBJ2-5	TRBV9
CASSQGRTGGSDTQYF	TGCGCCAGCAGCCAAGGAAGGACAGGGGGGTCAGATACGCAGTATTTT	few	TRBD1	TRBJ2-3	TRBV4-3
CASSLQGPPLNTGELFF	TGTGCCAGCAGTCTCCAGGGTCCACCCCTCAACACCGGGGAGCTGTTTTTT	.	.	TRBJ2-2	TRBV6-4
CASSEIAGGTYNEQFF	TGTGCCAGCAGTGAAATAGCGGGGGGGACCTACAATGAGCAGTTCTTC	few	TRBD2	TRBJ2-1	TRBV7-6
CASAQGYEQYF	TGTGCCAGTGCACAGGGCTACGAGCAGTACTTC	.	.	TRBJ2-7	TRBV19
CASSPLGSGADTQYF	TGCGCCAGCAGCCCCCTCGGTAGCGGCGCAGATACGCAGTATTTT	few	.	TRBJ2-3	TRBV5-1
CASSLASNTDTQYF	TGTGCCAGCAGCTTAGCATCGAACACAGATACGCAGTATTTT	once	.	TRBJ2-3	TRBV7-8
CASRDLGELFF	TGTGCCAGTAGGGATCTCGGGGAGCTGTTTTTT	.	.	TRBJ2-2	TRBV19
CASSLGVDNEQFF	TGTGCCAGCAGCTTAGGGGTAGACAATGAGCAGTTCTTC	.	.	TRBJ2-1	TRBV7-3
CAISVSGSYNEQFF	TGTGCCATCAGTGTATCTGGTTCCTACAATGAGCAGTTCTTC	few	.	TRBJ2-1	TRBV10-3
CSARDPTGGANVLTF	TGCAGTGCTAGAGATCCCACGGGGGGGGCCAACGTCCTGACTTTC	few	.	TRBJ2-6	TRBV20-1